This is a list of T cell receptor beta chains from one sample in a study of T cells after yellow fever vaccination. TCRdb itself ran the 5' RACE reads through MiXCR, one entry per CDR3 protein. Among more than 90,000 distinct CDR3 sequences listed, roughly 7.9% were seen once. Sequences were derived from CD4+ T cells sorted from PBMCs, sampled about 49 days after the first yellow fever vaccination. The receptors come from a man between 18 and 29 years old who received the YFV17D yellow fever vaccine. Both conserved end residues are part of each CDR3. A D gene is named only where the DNA matches it firmly. Size tells how often a clone was seen (once, few, many) or the class of an expanded clone, and some rows leave it out.

>TRBJ1-1|many|-|TRBV7-8
TGTGCCAGCAGCTTAGAGCACCCCGGGATCGGAACTGAAGCTTTCTTT
CASSLEHPGIGTEAFF
>TRBJ2-3|few|-|TRBV11-2
TGTGCCAGCAGGGCAGGGGGCACAGATACGCAGTATTTT
CASRAGGTDTQYF
>TRBJ2-1|many|TRBD1|TRBV7-2
TGTGCCAGCAGCTCCACAGGGGGCCTCTACAATGAGCAGTTCTTC
CASSSTGGLYNEQFF
>TRBJ2-5|many|-|TRBV7-7
TGTGCTAGCAGCCCCTACGACATCCAAGAGACCCAGTACTTC
CASSPYDIQETQYF
>TRBJ2-3|-|TRBD2|TRBV24-1
TGTGCCACCGGAGCGGGGGGGGCCCATCGGACGCAGTATTTT
CATGAGGAHRTQYF
>TRBJ1-6|many|-|TRBV6-5
TGTGCCAGCAGTTCGGGCCTTTCACCCCTCCACTTT
CASSSGLSPLHF
>TRBJ1-3|many|-|TRBV15
TGTGCCACCAGCCGAGATCCGGGCCCAGGAAACACCATATATTTT
CATSRDPGPGNTIYF
>TRBJ2-1|many|-|TRBV7-8
TGTGCCAGCAGCCCGTCTAGGGAGCAGTTCTTC
CASSPSREQFF
>TRBJ2-5|many|-|TRBV5-5
TGTGCCAGCAGCCAAGTTGCAGAGACCCAGTACTTC
CASSQVAETQYF
>TRBJ1-1|many|-|TRBV20-1
TGCAGTGCTAAGGACAGCTTGAACACTGAAGCTTTCTTT
CSAKDSLNTEAFF
>TRBJ1-2|many|-|TRBV12-3/TRBV12-4
TGTGCCAGCAGTTTACTGGGATCGGGCTATGGCTACACCTTC
CASSLLGSGYGYTF
>TRBJ1-5|many|-|TRBV19
TGTGCCAGTAGAAATCACCGGGGGGGCGTTCATCAGCCCCAGCATTTT
CASRNHRGGVHQPQHF
>TRBJ2-3|many|TRBD2|TRBV5-1
TGCGCCAGCAGCTTGGGGGCTAGCGGGGTCACAGATACGCAGTATTTT
CASSLGASGVTDTQYF
>TRBJ2-7|many|-|TRBV7-9
TGTGCCAGCAGCTTAGGAGATAGGGTGGGCTACGAGCAGTACTTC
CASSLGDRVGYEQYF
>TRBJ1-2|many|-|TRBV5-1
TGCGCCAGCAGCTCCCGGGTCTTCGAGGGCTATGGCTACACCTTC
CASSSRVFEGYGYTF
>TRBJ2-2|many|-|TRBV2
TGTGCCAGCAGTTGGGGATTCACCGGGGAGCTGTTTTTT
CASSWGFTGELFF
>TRBJ2-3|many|-|TRBV6-2/TRBV6-3
TGTGCCAGCAGTACCGGACTAAGCGGCACAGATACGCAGTATTTT
CASSTGLSGTDTQYF
>TRBJ1-1|many|-|TRBV20-1
TGCAGTGCCAGGGGTGGGAGCACTGAAGCTTTCTTT
CSARGGSTEAFF
>TRBJ1-5|many|-|TRBV3-1
TGTGCCAGCAGCCCTAACAGCAATCAGCCCCAGCATTTT
CASSPNSNQPQHF
>TRBJ2-4|many|TRBD1|TRBV28
TGTGCCAGCAGTGTGACAGGGACCAAAAACATTCAGTACTTC
CASSVTGTKNIQYF
>TRBJ2-3|many|-|TRBV12-3/TRBV12-4
TGTGCCAGCAGCCGGGACTCCCGGGCAGATACGCAGTATTTT
CASSRDSRADTQYF
>TRBJ1-5|many|-|TRBV7-2
TGTGCCAGCAGTTCCGACGGAAGCAATCAGCCCCAGCATTTT
CASSSDGSNQPQHF
>TRBJ1-6|-|TRBD1|TRBV28
TGTGCCAGCAGTTTACACGGCAGGGGGAGGTCACCCCTCCACTTT
CASSLHGRGRSPLHF
>TRBJ1-1|many|-|TRBV28
TGTGCCAGCAGCTCCCCTCCGGTGGGCACTGAAGCTTTCTTT
CASSSPPVGTEAFF
>TRBJ1-5|many|-|TRBV2
TGTGCCAGCAGTGCTTTGGCCTGGACAGCCGATTATAGCAATCAGCCCCAGCATTTT
CASSALAWTADYSNQPQHF
>TRBJ1-2|many|TRBD1|TRBV12-3/TRBV12-4
TGTGCCAGCAGTACAGGGGCTAACTATGGCTACACCTTC
CASSTGANYGYTF
>TRBJ1-6|-|-|TRBV18
TGTGCCAGCTCACCAATGGAGGGAAGGGATTCACCCCTCCACTTT
CASSPMEGRDSPLHF
>TRBJ2-5|-|-|TRBV29-1
TGCAGCGTTGAAGTTTTTGGACCGCTTGCATCCCTGAAGACCCAGTACTTC
CSVEVFGPLASLKTQYF
>TRBJ2-3|many|-|TRBV5-1
TGCGCCAGCAGCTGGAAGTCGGGGGGCCAAAATACGCAGTATTTT
CASSWKSGGQNTQYF
>TRBJ2-2|many|-|TRBV15
TGTGCCACCAGCAGAGGCCCCGCGACGGAGAACACCGGGGAGCTGTTTTTT
CATSRGPATENTGELFF
>TRBJ2-2|many|-|TRBV10-3
TGTGCCATCAATGAGCGGAACACCGGGGAGCTGTTTTTT
CAINERNTGELFF
>TRBJ1-2|-|-|TRBV19
TGTGCCACGAAGCATCAGAGGGCGGGCTATGGCTACACCTTC
CATKHQRAGYGYTF
>TRBJ2-1|few|TRBD1|TRBV7-3
TGTGCCAGCAGCTTAATAGGGGGCGTGAATGAGCAGTTCTTC
CASSLIGGVNEQFF
>TRBJ2-3|many|-|TRBV24-1
TGTGCCACCAGTGTTAAGGGGCCCACAGATACGCAGTATTTT
CATSVKGPTDTQYF
>TRBJ1-5|many|-|TRBV5-1
TGCGCCAGCAGCTTGGACGGCAATCAGCCCCAGCATTTT
CASSLDGNQPQHF
>TRBJ2-2|few|-|TRBV20-1
TGCAGTGCTACCCCCTCAGTGGGCACCGGGGAGCTGTTTTTT
CSATPSVGTGELFF
>TRBJ2-6|many|TRBD1|TRBV7-3
TGTGCCAGCAGTCGGGACAGGTCTGGGGCCAACGTCCTGACTTTC
CASSRDRSGANVLTF
>TRBJ1-1|many|-|TRBV4-2
TGTGCCAGCAGCCTGGGACGTAGCACTGAAGCTTTCTTT
CASSLGRSTEAFF
>TRBJ2-3|many|-|TRBV2
TGTGCCAGCAGACAGGGCCTAAGCACAGATACGCAGTATTTT
CASRQGLSTDTQYF
>TRBJ2-1|many|TRBD2|TRBV20-1
TGCAGTGCTAGACAGCGGGGGGCCTCCTACAATGAGCAGTTCTTC
CSARQRGASYNEQFF
>TRBJ2-7|many|-|TRBV7-2
TGTGCCAGCAGCCTACAAGTGGACTACGAGCAGTACTTC
CASSLQVDYEQYF
>TRBJ2-7|few|-|TRBV5-4
TGTGCCAGCAGCTCCCCCCGCAGGGCCGACGAGCAGTACTTC
CASSSPRRADEQYF
>TRBJ2-3|many|-|TRBV4-1
TGCGCCAGCAGCCAATCAGAGCCCCGCACAGATACGCAGTATTTT
CASSQSEPRTDTQYF
>TRBJ2-1|many|TRBD2|TRBV20-1
TGCAGTGCATCCGGGGGGGCCAATGAGCAGTTCTTC
CSASGGANEQFF
>TRBJ2-2|many|TRBD2|TRBV7-2
TGTGCCAGCAGCTTACGGCTAGCGGGGCGGAACACCGGGGAGCTGTTTTTT
CASSLRLAGRNTGELFF
>TRBJ2-4|-|TRBD2|TRBV7-9
TGTGCCAGCAGCTTACGCCGCGGGGGGTTCAAAAACATTCAGTACTTC
CASSLRRGGFKNIQYF
>TRBJ2-4|many|TRBD1|TRBV5-6
TGTGCCAGCAGCTTGGTGGGGACAGGGGGGGACATTCAGTACTTC
CASSLVGTGGDIQYF
>TRBJ2-3|many|-|TRBV4-3
TGCGCCAGCAGCCAAGATAAGGCTAGTGATCTCACAGATACGCAGTATTTT
CASSQDKASDLTDTQYF
>TRBJ2-3|many|TRBD1|TRBV4-1
TGCGCCAGCAGCCAAGGCCCCCCGCAGGGGGCTTGGGCAGATACGCAGTATTTT
CASSQGPPQGAWADTQYF
>TRBJ2-1|many|TRBD2|TRBV7-6
TGTGCCAGCAGCTTCGGGACTAGCGGGGCGAGTGAGCAGTTCTTC
CASSFGTSGASEQFF
>TRBJ2-7|many|-|TRBV7-2
TGTGCCAGCACCAGATACGTCGCTAAGGAGCAGTACTTC
CASTRYVAKEQYF
>TRBJ1-5|many|TRBD1|TRBV7-9
TGTGCCAGCAGCTTAGCCAGACAGGGGGCCAATCAGCCCCAGCATTTT
CASSLARQGANQPQHF
>TRBJ2-5|many|-|TRBV18
TGTGCCAGCTCACCACGAAGGGGGGACAAAGAGACCCAGTACTTC
CASSPRRGDKETQYF
>TRBJ1-1|many|TRBD1|TRBV5-1
TGCGCCAGCCAGGGGGCCTGGAACACTGAAGCTTTCTTT
CASQGAWNTEAFF
>TRBJ1-1|many|-|TRBV20-1
TGCAGTGCTAGATCAGTACTAGAACAAGGTGAAGCTTTCTTT
CSARSVLEQGEAFF
>TRBJ2-4|many|-|TRBV12-3/TRBV12-4
TGTGCCAGCAGCGGGTCGGTATTAGCCAAAAACATTCAGTACTTC
CASSGSVLAKNIQYF
>TRBJ2-3|few|-|TRBV9
TGTGCCAGCAGCGCTGGATTCGTCGGCACAGATACGCAGTATTTT
CASSAGFVGTDTQYF
>TRBJ1-5|many|-|TRBV7-3
TGTGCCAGCAGCTTAACCCGCGATCAGCCCCAGCATTTT
CASSLTRDQPQHF
>TRBJ1-3|-|-|TRBV12-3/TRBV12-4
TGTGCCAGCAGTTTCCGGGGCCTCTCTGGAAACACCATATATTTT
CASSFRGLSGNTIYF
>TRBJ2-3|-|-|TRBV30
TGTGCCTGGAGTGTAGGGACCTCAGATACGAAGTATTTT
CAWSVGTSDTKYF